This T cell receptor (beta chain) was identified during a study of CD8+ T cells in alopecia areata. Per the germline V gene, CDR1 is SGHAT and CDR2 is FQNNGV. The CDR3 length is 13 residues. V was clipped by 4 bases and J by 0 bases, with 7 bases between them. As for treatment: oral pan-JAK inhibitor, 5-10 mg twice daily. Collection of lesional scalp punch biopsies and peripheral blood was performed in alopecia areata patients. The sequencing template was cDNA reverse transcribed from extracted RNA. Produced via immunoSEQ multiplex PCR; TCRdb's table is partial and in-frame only. Of 170,000 or so clones detected, roughly 62% appear once; the ten largest clones hold around 12%.

The sequence derives from a human donor with alopecia areata. The J gene is TRBJ2-7, the V gene TRBV11-2; a possible D gene is TRBD2 (6 bases). Here the sequenced sample was CD8+ T cells sorted from blood, taken at week 24, from a patient treated with tofacitinib. The CDR3 sequence: CASSYSGSYEQYF. In nucleotides, the CDR3 is TGTGCCAGCAGCTATAGCGGCTCCTACGAGCAGTACTTC. Together with reference TRBV11-2 and TRBJ2-7, the CDR3 gives the full variable domain: EAGVAQSPRYKIIEKRQSVAFWCNPISGHATLYWYQQILGQGPKLLIQFQNNGVVDDSQLPKDRFSAERLKGVDSTLKIQPAKLEDSAVYLCASSYSGSYEQYFGPGTRLTVT.